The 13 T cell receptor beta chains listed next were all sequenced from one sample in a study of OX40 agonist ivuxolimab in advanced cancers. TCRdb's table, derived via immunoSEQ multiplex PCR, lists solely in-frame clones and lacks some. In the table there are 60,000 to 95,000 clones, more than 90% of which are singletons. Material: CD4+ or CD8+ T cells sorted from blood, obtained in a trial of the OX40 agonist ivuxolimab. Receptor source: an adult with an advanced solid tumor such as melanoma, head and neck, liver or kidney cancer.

CDR3 bases: TGTGCCAGCAGTTCTCCCGGGACAGGGAATTATGGCTACACCTTC. It is translated as CASSSPGTGNYGYTF. The chain employs TRBV28 and TRBJ1-2, with TRBD1 matching over 9 bases. V dropped 4 bases and J dropped 5; count of bases not matched to a gene: 8. This CDR3 is 15 amino acids long. The germline gives CDR1 MDHEN, CDR2 SYDVKM.

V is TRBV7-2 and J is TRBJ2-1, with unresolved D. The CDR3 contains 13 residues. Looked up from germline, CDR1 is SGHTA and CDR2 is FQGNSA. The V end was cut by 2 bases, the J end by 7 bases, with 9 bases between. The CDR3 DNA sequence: TGTGCCAGCAGCTTAAATGCTGTGAATGAGCAGTTCTTC. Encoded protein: CASSLNAVNEQFF.

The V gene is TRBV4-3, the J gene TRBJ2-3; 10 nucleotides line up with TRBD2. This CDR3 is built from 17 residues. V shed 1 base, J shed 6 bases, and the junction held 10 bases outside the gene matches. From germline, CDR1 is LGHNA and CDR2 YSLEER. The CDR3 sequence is CASSQGAGGSRQDTQYF. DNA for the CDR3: TGCGCCAGCAGCCAAGGAGCGGGGGGGAGCCGACAGGATACGCAGTATTTT.

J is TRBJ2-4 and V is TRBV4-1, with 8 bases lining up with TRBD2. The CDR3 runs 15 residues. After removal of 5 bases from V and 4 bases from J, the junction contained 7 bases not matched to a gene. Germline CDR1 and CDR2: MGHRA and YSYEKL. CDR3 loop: CASSGHGGAKNIQYF. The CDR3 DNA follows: TGCGCCAGCAGCGGACACGGGGGGGCTAAAAACATTCAGTACTTC.

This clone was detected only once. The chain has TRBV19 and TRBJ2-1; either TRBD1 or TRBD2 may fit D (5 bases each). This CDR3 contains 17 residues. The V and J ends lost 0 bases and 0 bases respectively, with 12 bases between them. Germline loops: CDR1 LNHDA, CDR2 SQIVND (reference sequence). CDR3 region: CASSIDASGSSYNEQFF. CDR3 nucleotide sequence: TGTGCCAGTAGTATAGACGCCTCAGGGAGCTCCTACAATGAGCAGTTCTTC.

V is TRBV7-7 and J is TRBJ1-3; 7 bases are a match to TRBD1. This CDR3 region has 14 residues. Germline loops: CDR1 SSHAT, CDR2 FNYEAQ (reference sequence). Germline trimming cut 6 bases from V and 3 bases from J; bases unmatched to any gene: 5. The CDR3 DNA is TGTGCCAGCAGTCCAGGGGGTGATGGAAACACCATATATTTT. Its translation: CASSPGGDGNTIYF. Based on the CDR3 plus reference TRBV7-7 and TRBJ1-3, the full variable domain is GAGVSQSPRYKVTKRGQDVTLRCDPISSHATLYWYQQALGQGPEFLTYFNYEAQPDKSGLPSDRFSAERPEGSISTLTIQRTEQRDSAMYRCASSPGGDGNTIYFGEGSWLTVV.

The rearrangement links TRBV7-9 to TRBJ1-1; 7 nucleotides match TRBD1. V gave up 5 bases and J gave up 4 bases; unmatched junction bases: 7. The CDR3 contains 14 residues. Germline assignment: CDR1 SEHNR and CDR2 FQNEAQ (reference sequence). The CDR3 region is CASSPTQGTTEAFF. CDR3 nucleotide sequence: TGTGCCAGCAGCCCAACACAGGGGACCACTGAAGCTTTCTTT.

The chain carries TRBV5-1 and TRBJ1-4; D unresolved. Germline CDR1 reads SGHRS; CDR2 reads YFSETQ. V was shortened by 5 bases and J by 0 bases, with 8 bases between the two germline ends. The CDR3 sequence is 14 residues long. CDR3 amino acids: CASRPRATNEKLFF. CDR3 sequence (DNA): TGCGCCAGCAGGCCCCGGGCAACTAATGAAAAACTGTTTTTT.

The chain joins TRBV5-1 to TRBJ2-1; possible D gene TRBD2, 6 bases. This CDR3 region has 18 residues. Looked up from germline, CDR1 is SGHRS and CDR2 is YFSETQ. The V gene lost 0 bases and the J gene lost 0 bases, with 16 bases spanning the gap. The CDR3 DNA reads TGCGCCAGCAGCTTGGCGCGCGCGGAGGGGAGCTCCTACAATGAGCAGTTCTTC. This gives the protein CASSLARAEGSSYNEQFF.

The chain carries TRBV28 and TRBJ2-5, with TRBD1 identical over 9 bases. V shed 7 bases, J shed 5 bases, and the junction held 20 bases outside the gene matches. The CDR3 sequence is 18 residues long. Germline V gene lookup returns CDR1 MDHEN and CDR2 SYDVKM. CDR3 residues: CASKDHWTGDDAGETQYF. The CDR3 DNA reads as TGTGCCAGCAAGGATCATTGGACAGGGGATGATGCTGGGGAGACCCAGTACTTC.

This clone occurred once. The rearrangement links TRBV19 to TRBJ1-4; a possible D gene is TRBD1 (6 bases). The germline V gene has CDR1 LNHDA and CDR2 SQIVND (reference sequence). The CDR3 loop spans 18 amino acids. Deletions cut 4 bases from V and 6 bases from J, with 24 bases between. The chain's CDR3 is CASSTRDIHRFMDEKLFF. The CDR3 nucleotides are TGTGCCAGTAGTACCCGGGACATACATCGTTTCATGGATGAAAAACTGTTTTTT.

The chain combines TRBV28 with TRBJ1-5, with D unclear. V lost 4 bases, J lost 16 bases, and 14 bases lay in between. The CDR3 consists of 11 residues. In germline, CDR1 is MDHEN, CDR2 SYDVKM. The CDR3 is CASSSITTYHF. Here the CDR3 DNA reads TGTGCCAGCAGTTCAATAACAACATACCATTTT.

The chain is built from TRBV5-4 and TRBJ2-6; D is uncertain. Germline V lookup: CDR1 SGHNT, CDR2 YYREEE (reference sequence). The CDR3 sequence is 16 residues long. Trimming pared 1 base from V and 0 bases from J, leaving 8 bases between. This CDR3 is CASSLQQTSGANVLTF. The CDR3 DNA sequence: TGTGCCAGCAGCTTGCAACAGACCTCTGGGGCCAACGTCCTGACTTTC.